The 25 T cell receptor beta chains below come from one sample, sequenced in a study of blood T cell repertoires in COVID-19. TCRdb keeps only in-frame clones here, not all; method: immunoSEQ multiplex PCR. The table shows 100,000 to 150,000 clones, with about 89% occurring only once. The sequenced sample consisted of peripheral blood. The receptors originated from a man aged 50-59 years with active or convalescent COVID-19.

The chain joins TRBV5-1 to TRBJ1-4; perhaps TRBD1 as D (6 bases). The germline V and J ends were trimmed by 0 bases and 5 bases, with 11 bases remaining between them. Germline values: CDR1 SGHRS, CDR2 YFSETQ. The CDR3 contains 15 residues. The CDR3 spells CASSLDRAGNEKLFF. DNA of the CDR3: TGCGCCAGCAGCTTGGACAGGGCCGGAAATGAAAAACTGTTTTTT.

The chain uses TRBV29-1 and TRBJ2-3; no clear D. The CDR3 has 14 residues. Trimming removed 4 bases at V and 0 bases at J, with 11 bases between. CDR1 SQVTM and CDR2 ANQGSEA come from the germline V gene. The CDR3 bases are TGCAGCGTTGTGGGCGCGTATAGCACAGATACGCAGTATTTT. This encodes CSVVGAYSTDTQYF.

This clone was recorded once. This chain links TRBV2 with TRBJ1-2; the D gene is possibly TRBD1 (5 bases). The V end lost 8 bases, the J end lost 5 bases, and 12 bases lay between the germline ends. Germline assignment: CDR1 SNHLY and CDR2 FYNNEI. The CDR3 spans 12 residues. The chain's CDR3 is CASHRGRYGYTF. The CDR3 DNA is TGTGCCAGCCATAGGGGCCGGTATGGCTACACCTTC.

The chain uses TRBV12-2 and TRBJ1-5; the tabulated D call, TRBD1, remains unverified against the DNA. TRBV12-2 is reported as a pseudogene. The CDR3 covers 20 residues. Here the CDR3 reads CASRLASCSVGTQKSKPQHF. CDR3 in DNA: TGTGCAAGTCGCTTAGCGAGTTGCTCGGTCGGGACACAAAAAAGCAAGCCCCAGCATTTT.

The rearrangement uses TRBV11-2 and TRBJ1-4; 11 bases are shared with TRBD1. CDR3 length equals 14 residues. CDR1 SGHAT and CDR2 FQNNGV come from the germline V gene. Losses at the gene ends were 5 bases for V and 6 bases for J; bases not matched to a gene: 2. The CDR3 is CASSVGQGDEKLFF. The CDR3 DNA reads as TGTGCCAGCAGCGTGGGACAGGGGGATGAAAAACTGTTTTTT. The variable domain in full, with the rest retrieved from reference TRBV11-2 and TRBJ1-4, is EAGVAQSPRYKIIEKRQSVAFWCNPISGHATLYWYQQILGQGPKLLIQFQNNGVVDDSQLPKDRFSAERLKGVDSTLKIQPAKLEDSAVYLCASSVGQGDEKLFFGSGTQLSVL.

V usage is TRBV29-1 and J usage is TRBJ1-2, with 9 bases matching TRBD1. The CDR3 sequence is 12 residues long. The ends lost 5 bases at V and 7 bases at J; junction bases unmatched: 5. Germline V gene data show CDR1 as SQVTM and CDR2 as ANQGSEA. The CDR3 is CSVSGTGSGYTF. The CDR3 region has the DNA TGCAGCGTTTCCGGGACAGGGAGTGGCTACACCTTC.

This clone showed up just once. The chain couples TRBV30 to TRBJ2-5; 7 positions agree with TRBD1. The CDR3 has 11 amino acids. Germline values: CDR1 GTSNPN, CDR2 SVGIG (reference sequence). V was clipped by 5 bases and J by 5 bases; unmatched bases: 2. The CDR3 spells CAWEGAETQYF. As DNA, the CDR3 is TGTGCCTGGGAGGGGGCGGAGACCCAGTACTTC.

The gene calls are TRBV29-1 and TRBJ2-3; 8 bases match TRBD1. Germline V gene sequence: CDR1 SQVTM, CDR2 ANQGSEA. This CDR3 has 15 residues. The J segment lost 0 bases and the V segment lost 7 bases, leaving 9 bases of the junction unmatched. The CDR3 reads CSARQGAHSTDTQYF. The CDR3 DNA is TGCAGCGCCCGTCAGGGGGCACACAGCACAGATACGCAGTATTTT.

This clone was observed a single time. The chain employs TRBV7-6 and TRBJ1-1; D is ambiguous. The length of the CDR3 is 13 residues. Germline values: CDR1 SGHVS, CDR2 FNYEAQ. Trimming took 11 bases from V and 3 from J, leaving 16 bases between them. CDR3 DNA sequence: TGTGCCGCTAAGAGTTGGAGGGACACTGAAGCTTTCTTT. This sequence encodes CAAKSWRDTEAFF. Filled out from reference TRBV7-6 and TRBJ1-1, the complete variable domain reads GAGVSQSPRYKVTKRGQDVALRCDPISGHVSLYWYRQALGQGPEFLTYFNYEAQQDKSGLPNDRFSAERPEGSISTLTIQRTEQRDSAMYRCAAKSWRDTEAFFGQGTRLTVV.

V usage is TRBV7-2 and J usage is TRBJ1-6; 8 nucleotides line up with TRBD1. CDR1 is SGHTA, CDR2 FQGNSA, per germline. CDR3 length equals 12 residues. V trimming: 6 bases; J trimming: 13 bases; junction bases outside the gene matches: 5. The CDR3 nucleotides read TGTGCCAGCAGTTTGGACAGGGCGCCCCTCCACTTT. It translates to CASSLDRAPLHF.

V gene TRBV19 combines with J gene TRBJ1-5; D call uncertain. Trimming removed 1 base at V and 4 bases at J, with 14 bases between. This CDR3 has 16 amino acids. Germline loops: CDR1 LNHDA, CDR2 SQIVND (reference sequence). The CDR3 nucleotides are TGTGCCAGTAGTATAGGTGACAAGAGATTAAATCAGCCCCAGCATTTT. This encodes CASSIGDKRLNQPQHF. The whole variable domain, filled in from reference TRBV19 and TRBJ1-5, reads DGGITQSPKYLFRKEGQNVTLSCEQNLNHDAMYWYRQDPGQGLRLIYYSQIVNDFQKGDIAEGYSVSREKKESFPLTVTSAQKNPTAFYLCASSIGDKRLNQPQHFGDGTRLSIL.

This sequence joins TRBV5-1 and TRBJ2-5, with 8 bases matching TRBD1. There are 14 residues in the CDR3. The germline gives CDR1 SGHRS, CDR2 YFSETQ. Trimming took 4 bases from V and 4 from J; bases not matched to a gene: 6. CDR3 nucleotides: TGCGCCAGCAGCCCATGGACAGGGCGAGAGACCCAGTACTTC. It codes for CASSPWTGRETQYF.

V usage is TRBV2 and J usage is TRBJ2-2; D is perhaps TRBD2 (5 bases). V lost 1 base, J lost 1 base, and 7 bases lay in between. Germline V gene lookup returns CDR1 SNHLY and CDR2 FYNNEI. CDR3 length: 15 amino acids. CDR3 region: CASSEERMNTGELFF. The CDR3, as DNA: TGTGCCAGCAGTGAAGAGCGGATGAACACCGGGGAGCTGTTTTTT.

There are a few counts of this clone. The chain has TRBV29-1 and TRBJ1-2; a possible D gene is TRBD1 (6 bases). V was pared by 1 base and J by 4 bases, with 13 bases between. The CDR3 length is 14 residues. Germline V gene data show CDR1 as SQVTM and CDR2 as ANQGSEA. CDR3 nucleotides: TGCAGCGTTGAAGCACAGGGAATGGGCTATGGCTACACCTTC. This gives the protein CSVEAQGMGYGYTF.

The chain combines TRBV11-2 with TRBJ2-3; tentative D call: TRBD1 (6 bases). The germline V and J ends were trimmed by 5 bases and 4 bases, with 7 bases remaining between them. The CDR3 is made up of 12 amino acids. CDR1 and CDR2 from the germline V gene are SGHAT and FQNNGV. CDR3 sequence (DNA): TGTGCCAGCAGCCAGGGGTCAGATACGCAGTATTTT. It codes for CASSQGSDTQYF.

The chain employs TRBV29-1 and TRBJ2-2, with a tentative D call TRBD2 (5 bases). This CDR3 has 11 residues. V shed 6 bases and J shed 3 bases, with 5 bases lying between them. Germline-derived CDR1 and CDR2 are SQVTM and ANQGSEA. CDR3 region: CSVGDTGELFF. DNA of the CDR3: TGCAGCGTCGGGGACACCGGGGAGCTGTTTTTT.

The chain carries TRBV27 and TRBJ2-6; D is perhaps TRBD2 (6 bases). Per the germline V gene, CDR1 is MNHEY and CDR2 is SMNVEV (reference sequence). V lost 5 bases to trimming and J lost 0 bases, with 14 bases between them. The CDR3 length is 17 residues. The CDR3 nucleotides are TGTGCCAGCAGTCCGGTGGGGGGTCACTCTGGGGCCAACGTCCTGACTTTC. Translating gives CASSPVGGHSGANVLTF.

This chain joins TRBV5-4 and TRBJ2-7; TRBD2 aligns across 10 bases. Germline V gene data show CDR1 as SGHNT and CDR2 as YYREEE (reference sequence). The V segment lost 1 base and the J segment 4 bases; nucleotides outside the gene matches: 5. The CDR3 spans 15 residues. Written as DNA, the CDR3 is TGTGCCAGCAGCTTGATTAGCGGGAGGAAATACGAGCAGTACTTC. As protein: CASSLISGRKYEQYF.

The chain joins TRBV21-1 to TRBJ2-4; the DNA was not compared with TRBD1, the D call given in the table. TRBV21-1 is given as a pseudogene. The CDR3 extends over 20 amino acids. CDR3 protein: CASSKAGRPIPPIAKNIQYF. Written as DNA, the CDR3 is TGTGCCAGCAGCAAAGCAGGCAGGCCAATACCTCCCATAGCCAAAAACATTCAGTACTTC.

The J gene is TRBJ1-5, the V gene TRBV5-5; D remains ambiguous. V lost 1 base and J lost 2, with 7 bases in between. The CDR3 spans 14 residues. The germline gives CDR1 SGHKS, CDR2 YYEKEE (reference sequence). CDR3 in amino acids: CASSLFTGNQPQHF. CDR3 sequence (DNA): TGTGCCAGCAGCTTGTTTACAGGCAATCAGCCCCAGCATTTT. The full variable domain, in which reference TRBV5-5 and TRBJ1-5 provide the parts outside the CDR3, is DAGVTQSPTHLIKTRGQQVTLRCSPISGHKSVSWYQQVLGQGPQFIFQYYEKEERGRGNFPDRFSARQFPNYSSELNVNALLLGDSALYLCASSLFTGNQPQHFGDGTRLSIL.

This clone was observed a single time. The chain employs TRBV24-1 and TRBJ2-2; a weak D match, TRBD2 (6 bases). This CDR3 has 17 amino acids. V was shortened by 5 bases and J by 1 base, with 16 bases between the two germline ends. Per germline, CDR1 KGHDR and CDR2 SFDVKD. The CDR3 sequence is CATSGNPAGLNTGELFF. The CDR3, as DNA: TGTGCCACCAGTGGTAACCCCGCGGGACTGAACACCGGGGAGCTGTTTTTT.

The chain couples TRBV6-5 to TRBJ2-5; TRBD1 agrees at 8 bases. The CDR3 extends over 14 amino acids. The trim removed 8 bases at V and 5 bases at J, leaving 10 bases unmatched. Looked up from germline, CDR1 is MNHEY and CDR2 is SVGAGI. CDR3 residues: CASQRTGILETQYF. CDR3 sequence (DNA): TGTGCCAGCCAAAGGACAGGGATCCTGGAGACCCAGTACTTC.

This clone has only one observation. In nucleotides, the CDR3 is TGTGCCAGCAGTTACTCGACTAGCGGGGCTAAGGATACGCAGTATTTT. This translates into CASSYSTSGAKDTQYF. J is TRBJ2-3 and V is TRBV6-5; 11 bases fit TRBD2. V lost 0 bases and J lost 6; bases outside the gene matches: 5. CDR1 and CDR2 (germline): MNHEY, SVGAGI. This CDR3 contains 16 residues.

This sequence joins TRBV29-1 and TRBJ1-3; 10 nucleotides align to TRBD1. V lost 8 bases and J lost 3; bases outside the gene matches: 13. CDR1 is SQVTM, CDR2 ANQGSEA, per germline. This CDR3 has 16 residues. The CDR3 spells CSSPTGDRGHGNTIYF. The CDR3 coding sequence is TGCAGCAGCCCGACAGGGGACAGGGGCCATGGAAACACCATATATTTT.

This clone was seen once. J is TRBJ2-5 and V is TRBV2; D is perhaps TRBD2 (6 bases). The CDR3 covers 14 residues. Trimming pared 5 bases from V and 1 base from J, leaving 11 bases between. CDR1 and CDR2 (germline): SNHLY, FYNNEI. The CDR3, as DNA: TGTGCCAGCAGTTGGAGGGGCCTCCAAGAGACCCAGTACTTC. Protein: CASSWRGLQETQYF.